This TCR beta chain was retrieved from a study of blood T cell repertoires in COVID-19. Study-wide background: Acute and convalescent COVID-19 samples came from the United States, Italy and Spain. Nucleic acid was either cDNA or gDNA, and it came from T cells, B-cell-depleted T cells, or PBMCs.

This CDR3 comprises 13 residues. Germline CDR1 is SGHNT and CDR2 is YYREEE (reference sequence). The V segment lost 5 bases and the J segment 3 bases; nucleotides outside the gene matches: 3. Original processing methods: Estimated nucleated cell counts came from reference gene primer amplification. Libraries were prepared by immunoSEQ multiplex PCR; TCRdb keeps only in-frame clonotypes and omits some of them. The DNA gave D and trimming, while V, J and clone size come from that table. The sample has roughly 100,000 clones; 87% are singletons. The specimen sequenced was peripheral blood. The source of this sequence is a man in his forties or fifties in a cohort sampled during active COVID-19. The chain couples TRBV5-4 to TRBJ2-3; 7 nucleotides line up with TRBD1. This CDR3 is CASRDRRTDTQYF. CDR3 bases: TGTGCCAGCAGGGACAGGCGTACAGATACGCAGTATTTT.